The clone carrying this T cell receptor (beta chain) has only a few counts. What it binds is not known. Of the isolated RNA, all was reverse transcribed, and so the sequenced material was expressed TCRB transcripts. Method: immunoSEQ multiplex PCR; TCRdb's copy keeps in-frame clones and lacks some. The table shows approximately 380,000 clones, with more than 13% occurring only once. Populations isolated by sorting all had purity greater than 95%. These data come from a study of beta chain features in type 1 diabetes. V lost 5 bases and J 2 bases, leaving 10 bases between the germline ends. Germline CDR1 and CDR2: SGHTA and FQGTGA. The CDR3 spans 14 residues. Study-wide points: Small HLA sub-analyses could not settle whether HLA shapes TCRB rearrangement.

This TCR was sampled from a woman under 30 in good health. The sequencing input was naive CD4+ T cells from blood. V and J are TRBV7-3 and TRBJ2-1; D possibly corresponds to TRBD2 (6 bases). CDR3 sequence reads: CASSLPGAYNEQFF. The CDR3 region has the DNA TGTGCCAGCAGCCTGCCGGGAGCCTACAATGAGCAGTTCTTC.